Listed below are T cell receptor beta chains from one sample, sequenced in a study of blood T cell repertoires in COVID-19. The protocol was immunoSEQ multiplex PCR, while the TCRdb copy is restricted to in-frame clones and leaves out a portion. Among about 260,000 clones, 80% to 85% were seen once, and the ten largest hold under 5.5%. Sequencing was carried out using peripheral blood. The source of these receptors is a man aged 55 to 70 with acute or convalescent COVID-19. Both conserved end residues are part of each CDR3. A D gene is named only where the DNA matches it firmly. Rows give clone size only sometimes, using once, few, many, or a class for an expanded clone.

-	TRBV7-2	once	TRBJ2-4	17	TGTGCCAGCAGCTTACGCGCCGGAGGTCTAGCCAAAAACATTCAGTACTTC	CASSLRAGGLAKNIQYF
TRBD1	TRBV19	few	TRBJ1-1	15	TGTGCCAGTAGGCTACAGGGGTCGCTGAACACTGAAGCTTTCTTT	CASRLQGSLNTEAFF
-	TRBV5-1	-	TRBJ2-7	15	TGCGCCAGCAGCTTGGAAGGGGTCTACTCCTACGAGCAGTACTTC	CASSLEGVYSYEQYF
TRBD1	TRBV30	-	TRBJ1-5	13	TGTGCCTGGGGACAGGGTATGGATCAGCCCCAGCATTTT	CAWGQGMDQPQHF
-	TRBV18	-	TRBJ1-1	12	TGTGCCAGCTCACGAAGAGAAACTGAAGCTTTCTTT	CASSRRETEAFF
TRBD1	TRBV2	-	TRBJ1-2	15	TGTGCCAGCAAGATGGGACAGGGGGCCTACTATGGCTACACCTTC	CASKMGQGAYYGYTF
TRBD2	TRBV7-2	-	TRBJ2-2	16	TGTGCCAGCAGCTTAGCCCCCCGGACTAGCGGCGGGGAGCTGTTTTTT	CASSLAPRTSGGELFF
-	TRBV28	-	TRBJ2-5	14	TGTGCCAGCAGCCGTCCCAGGGGCCGGGAGACCCAGTACTTC	CASSRPRGRETQYF
TRBD2	TRBV9	-	TRBJ2-2	16	TGTGCCAGCAGCGTAGTGGGCGGGAGTTTTACCGGGGAGCTGTTTTTT	CASSVVGGSFTGELFF
TRBD1	TRBV6-6	-	TRBJ1-4	12	TGTGCCTGTTACAGGGGGCGTGAAAAACTGTTTTTT	CACYRGREKLFF
TRBD1	TRBV9	-	TRBJ1-4	15	TGTGCCAGCAGCGGACAGGGGAGGAGGGGTGAAAAACTGTTTTTT	CASSGQGRRGEKLFF
TRBD2	TRBV13	-	TRBJ2-1	20	TGTGCCAGCAGCTTCTATAAGTCCTGGGAGGGCCCTCAGCGGCACAATGAGCAGTTCTTC	CASSFYKSWEGPQRHNEQFF
TRBD2	TRBV2	-	TRBJ2-7	15	TGTGCCAGCAGCTGGCAGCGGGAGGGCTCCTACGAGCAGTACTTC	CASSWQREGSYEQYF
TRBD1	TRBV5-6	-	TRBJ2-1	15	TGTGCCAGCAGCTTGTGGGACAGAACTCCTTGGGGGCAGTTCTTC	CASSLWDRTPWGQFF
TRBD2	TRBV10-3	-	TRBJ2-3	13	TGTGCCATCCGCGGGAGTTCTACAGATACGCAGTATTTT	CAIRGSSTDTQYF
-	TRBV10-3	-	TRBJ1-6	13	TGTGCCACGCGCCGGGACACTAATTCACCCCTCCACTTT	CATRRDTNSPLHF
TRBD2	TRBV28	-	TRBJ2-3	17	TGTGCCAGCAGTTTATTGGGACTAGCGGGAGACACAGATACGCAGTATTTT	CASSLLGLAGDTDTQYF
-	TRBV30	-	TRBJ1-5	13	TGTGCCTGGAGTGGAGGCAGATTGGAGCCCCAGCATTTT	CAWSGGRLEPQHF